This T cell receptor beta chain was documented in a study of T cell repertoires in cytomegalovirus infection. Study information: An indication of both CMV infection and matching HLA type came from public TCR beta signatures.

General study findings and limits: CMV-specific TCR beta clonotypes restricted by HLA-C dominated the ex vivo response. Carriage of CMV together with the relevant HLA was identifiable through cumulative public TCR beta family frequency.

Turning to this clonotype: Antigen: not known.

CDR1 GTSNPN and CDR2 SVGIG come from the germline V gene (reference sequence). V was pared by 4 bases and J by 9 bases, with 8 bases of the junction left unmatched. The CDR3 spans 14 residues. TCRdb re-derived calls from the reads in MiXCR, one entry per CDR3 protein. The sample consists of approximately 550,000 distinct CDR3 sequences, approximately 17% of them appearing once. The sample taken for sequencing was CD8+ T cells from PBMCs. This clonotype originated in a human donor in good health (CMV status not recorded). Some clones in this sample may be carry-over from other donors' samples. This rearrangement joins TRBV30 to TRBJ2-1; 11 positions agree with TRBD2. CDR3 amino acids: CAWTLAGGTAEQFF. CDR3 DNA sequence: TGTGCCTGGACTCTAGCGGGAGGAACCGCTGAGCAGTTCTTC.